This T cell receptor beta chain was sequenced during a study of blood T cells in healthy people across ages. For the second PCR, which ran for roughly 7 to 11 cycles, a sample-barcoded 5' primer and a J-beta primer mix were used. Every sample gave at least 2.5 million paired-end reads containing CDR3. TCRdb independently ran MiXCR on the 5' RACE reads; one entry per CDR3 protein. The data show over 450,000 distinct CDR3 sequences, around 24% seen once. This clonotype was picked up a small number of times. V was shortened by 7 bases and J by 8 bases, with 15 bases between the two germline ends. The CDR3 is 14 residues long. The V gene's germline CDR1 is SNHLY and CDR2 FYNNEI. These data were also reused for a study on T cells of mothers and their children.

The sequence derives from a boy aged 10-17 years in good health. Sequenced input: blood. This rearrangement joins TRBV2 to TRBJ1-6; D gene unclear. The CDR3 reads CASNEEPSYSPLHF. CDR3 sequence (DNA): TGTGCCAGCAACGAGGAACCTTCCTATTCACCCCTCCACTTT.